Sequencing of this TCR beta chain was carried out in a study of tissue T cells after allogeneic stem cell transplantation. Study findings and constraints: The patient cohort was small and clinically heterogeneous, with limited sampling depth.

As for time point: mouse harvest day 14 after allogeneic transplant. Mouse grafts combined 10^7 T-cell-depleted bone marrow cells with 10^6 splenic CD5+ T cells. Clones were read by immunoSEQ multiplex PCR, and TCRdb kept only the in-frame ones, dropping some. Of over 4,500 clones detected, around 45% appear once; the ten largest clones hold about 20%. To note about this clone: Its antigen is as yet unknown. The genes and germline here are from mouse. The read gets to within 1 residue of the CDR3 end, and the germline J gene fills in the rest.

CDR3 length: 12 residues. Trimming stripped 1 base from V and 3 bases from J, with 1 base between. Looked up from germline, CDR1 is SGHSA and CDR2 is FRNQAP. The TCR sequence derives from a female BALB/c mouse given C57BL/6 T cells with graft-versus-host disease after an allogeneic hematopoietic cell transplant. The sequenced sample was gut tissue. This chain links TRBV16 with TRBJ2-1; no clear D. The CDR3 here is CASSLVYAEQFF. The sequenced CDR3 bases are TGTGCAAGCAGCTTAGTCTATGCTGAGCAGTTC.